Sequencing of this T cell receptor (beta chain) was carried out in a study of T cell repertoires in cytomegalovirus infection. Study-level background: Recently described HLA-C-restricted plus well-studied HLA-B-restricted CMV epitopes were used. Indicated by public TCR beta signatures were CMV infection and matching HLA type.

Findings and limits, study-wide: In two of eight donors, the top clonotype was HLA-C-restricted CMV-specific.

This clonotype was seen many times. The antigen remains unidentified. TCRdb analysed the reads with MiXCR anew, one entry per CDR3 protein. The profile shows some 940,000 distinct CDR3 sequences, roughly a third of them singletons. V lost 4 bases to trimming and J lost 5 bases; unmatched junction nucleotides: 2. The CDR3 spans 14 residues. CDR1 and CDR2 (germline): SGHTA, FQGNSA. The receptor was derived from a human donor in good health (CMV status not recorded). Some clones in this sample may be carry-over from other donors' samples. This specimen was cultured CD8+ T cells from PBMCs, taken from culture after CMV antigen stimulation. The gene calls are TRBV7-2 and TRBJ2-2; 9 bases align to TRBD2. CDR3 region: CASSSLAGTGELFF. Written as DNA, the CDR3 is TGTGCCAGCAGCTCGCTAGCGGGGACCGGGGAGCTGTTTTTT.